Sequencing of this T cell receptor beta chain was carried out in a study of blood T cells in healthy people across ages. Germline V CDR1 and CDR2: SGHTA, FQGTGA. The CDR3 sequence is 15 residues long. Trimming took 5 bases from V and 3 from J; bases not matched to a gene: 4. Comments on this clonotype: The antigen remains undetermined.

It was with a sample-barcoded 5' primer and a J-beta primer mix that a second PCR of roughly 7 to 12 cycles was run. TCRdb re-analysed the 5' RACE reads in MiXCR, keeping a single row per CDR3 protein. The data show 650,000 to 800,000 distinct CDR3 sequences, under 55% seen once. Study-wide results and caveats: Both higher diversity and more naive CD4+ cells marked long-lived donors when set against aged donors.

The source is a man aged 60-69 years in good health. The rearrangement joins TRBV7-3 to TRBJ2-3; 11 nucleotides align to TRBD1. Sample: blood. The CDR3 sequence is CASSPDRGLTDTQYF. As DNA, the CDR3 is TGTGCCAGCAGCCCGGACAGGGGGCTAACAGATACGCAGTATTTT.